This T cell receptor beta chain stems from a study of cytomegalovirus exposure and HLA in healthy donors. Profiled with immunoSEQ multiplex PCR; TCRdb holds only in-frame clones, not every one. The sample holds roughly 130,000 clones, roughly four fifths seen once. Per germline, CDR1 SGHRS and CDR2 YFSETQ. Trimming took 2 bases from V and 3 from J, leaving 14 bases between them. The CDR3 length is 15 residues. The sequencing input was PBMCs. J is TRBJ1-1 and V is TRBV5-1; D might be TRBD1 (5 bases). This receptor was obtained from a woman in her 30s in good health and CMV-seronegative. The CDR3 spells CASSLGPGRDTEAFF. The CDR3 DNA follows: TGCGCCAGCAGCTTAGGCCCGGGCAGGGACACTGAAGCTTTCTTT.